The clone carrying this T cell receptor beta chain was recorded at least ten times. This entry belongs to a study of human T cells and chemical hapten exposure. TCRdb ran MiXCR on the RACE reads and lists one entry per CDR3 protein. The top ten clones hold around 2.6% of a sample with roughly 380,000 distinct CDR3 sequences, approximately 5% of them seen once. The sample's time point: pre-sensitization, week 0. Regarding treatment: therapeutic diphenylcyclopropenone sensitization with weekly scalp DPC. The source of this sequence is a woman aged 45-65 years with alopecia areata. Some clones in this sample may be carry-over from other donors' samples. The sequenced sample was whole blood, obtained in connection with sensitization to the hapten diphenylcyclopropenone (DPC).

The DNA for the CDR3 is TGTGCCAGCTCGCTAGACAGGGGACTCTACGAGCAGTACTTC. Translation gives CASSLDRGLYEQYF. V is TRBV18 and J is TRBJ2-7; 8 nucleotides agree with TRBD1. J was trimmed by 3 bases and V by 6 bases; bases with no gene match: 7. The length of the CDR3 is 14 residues. Per the germline V gene, CDR1 is KGHSH and CDR2 is LQKENI.